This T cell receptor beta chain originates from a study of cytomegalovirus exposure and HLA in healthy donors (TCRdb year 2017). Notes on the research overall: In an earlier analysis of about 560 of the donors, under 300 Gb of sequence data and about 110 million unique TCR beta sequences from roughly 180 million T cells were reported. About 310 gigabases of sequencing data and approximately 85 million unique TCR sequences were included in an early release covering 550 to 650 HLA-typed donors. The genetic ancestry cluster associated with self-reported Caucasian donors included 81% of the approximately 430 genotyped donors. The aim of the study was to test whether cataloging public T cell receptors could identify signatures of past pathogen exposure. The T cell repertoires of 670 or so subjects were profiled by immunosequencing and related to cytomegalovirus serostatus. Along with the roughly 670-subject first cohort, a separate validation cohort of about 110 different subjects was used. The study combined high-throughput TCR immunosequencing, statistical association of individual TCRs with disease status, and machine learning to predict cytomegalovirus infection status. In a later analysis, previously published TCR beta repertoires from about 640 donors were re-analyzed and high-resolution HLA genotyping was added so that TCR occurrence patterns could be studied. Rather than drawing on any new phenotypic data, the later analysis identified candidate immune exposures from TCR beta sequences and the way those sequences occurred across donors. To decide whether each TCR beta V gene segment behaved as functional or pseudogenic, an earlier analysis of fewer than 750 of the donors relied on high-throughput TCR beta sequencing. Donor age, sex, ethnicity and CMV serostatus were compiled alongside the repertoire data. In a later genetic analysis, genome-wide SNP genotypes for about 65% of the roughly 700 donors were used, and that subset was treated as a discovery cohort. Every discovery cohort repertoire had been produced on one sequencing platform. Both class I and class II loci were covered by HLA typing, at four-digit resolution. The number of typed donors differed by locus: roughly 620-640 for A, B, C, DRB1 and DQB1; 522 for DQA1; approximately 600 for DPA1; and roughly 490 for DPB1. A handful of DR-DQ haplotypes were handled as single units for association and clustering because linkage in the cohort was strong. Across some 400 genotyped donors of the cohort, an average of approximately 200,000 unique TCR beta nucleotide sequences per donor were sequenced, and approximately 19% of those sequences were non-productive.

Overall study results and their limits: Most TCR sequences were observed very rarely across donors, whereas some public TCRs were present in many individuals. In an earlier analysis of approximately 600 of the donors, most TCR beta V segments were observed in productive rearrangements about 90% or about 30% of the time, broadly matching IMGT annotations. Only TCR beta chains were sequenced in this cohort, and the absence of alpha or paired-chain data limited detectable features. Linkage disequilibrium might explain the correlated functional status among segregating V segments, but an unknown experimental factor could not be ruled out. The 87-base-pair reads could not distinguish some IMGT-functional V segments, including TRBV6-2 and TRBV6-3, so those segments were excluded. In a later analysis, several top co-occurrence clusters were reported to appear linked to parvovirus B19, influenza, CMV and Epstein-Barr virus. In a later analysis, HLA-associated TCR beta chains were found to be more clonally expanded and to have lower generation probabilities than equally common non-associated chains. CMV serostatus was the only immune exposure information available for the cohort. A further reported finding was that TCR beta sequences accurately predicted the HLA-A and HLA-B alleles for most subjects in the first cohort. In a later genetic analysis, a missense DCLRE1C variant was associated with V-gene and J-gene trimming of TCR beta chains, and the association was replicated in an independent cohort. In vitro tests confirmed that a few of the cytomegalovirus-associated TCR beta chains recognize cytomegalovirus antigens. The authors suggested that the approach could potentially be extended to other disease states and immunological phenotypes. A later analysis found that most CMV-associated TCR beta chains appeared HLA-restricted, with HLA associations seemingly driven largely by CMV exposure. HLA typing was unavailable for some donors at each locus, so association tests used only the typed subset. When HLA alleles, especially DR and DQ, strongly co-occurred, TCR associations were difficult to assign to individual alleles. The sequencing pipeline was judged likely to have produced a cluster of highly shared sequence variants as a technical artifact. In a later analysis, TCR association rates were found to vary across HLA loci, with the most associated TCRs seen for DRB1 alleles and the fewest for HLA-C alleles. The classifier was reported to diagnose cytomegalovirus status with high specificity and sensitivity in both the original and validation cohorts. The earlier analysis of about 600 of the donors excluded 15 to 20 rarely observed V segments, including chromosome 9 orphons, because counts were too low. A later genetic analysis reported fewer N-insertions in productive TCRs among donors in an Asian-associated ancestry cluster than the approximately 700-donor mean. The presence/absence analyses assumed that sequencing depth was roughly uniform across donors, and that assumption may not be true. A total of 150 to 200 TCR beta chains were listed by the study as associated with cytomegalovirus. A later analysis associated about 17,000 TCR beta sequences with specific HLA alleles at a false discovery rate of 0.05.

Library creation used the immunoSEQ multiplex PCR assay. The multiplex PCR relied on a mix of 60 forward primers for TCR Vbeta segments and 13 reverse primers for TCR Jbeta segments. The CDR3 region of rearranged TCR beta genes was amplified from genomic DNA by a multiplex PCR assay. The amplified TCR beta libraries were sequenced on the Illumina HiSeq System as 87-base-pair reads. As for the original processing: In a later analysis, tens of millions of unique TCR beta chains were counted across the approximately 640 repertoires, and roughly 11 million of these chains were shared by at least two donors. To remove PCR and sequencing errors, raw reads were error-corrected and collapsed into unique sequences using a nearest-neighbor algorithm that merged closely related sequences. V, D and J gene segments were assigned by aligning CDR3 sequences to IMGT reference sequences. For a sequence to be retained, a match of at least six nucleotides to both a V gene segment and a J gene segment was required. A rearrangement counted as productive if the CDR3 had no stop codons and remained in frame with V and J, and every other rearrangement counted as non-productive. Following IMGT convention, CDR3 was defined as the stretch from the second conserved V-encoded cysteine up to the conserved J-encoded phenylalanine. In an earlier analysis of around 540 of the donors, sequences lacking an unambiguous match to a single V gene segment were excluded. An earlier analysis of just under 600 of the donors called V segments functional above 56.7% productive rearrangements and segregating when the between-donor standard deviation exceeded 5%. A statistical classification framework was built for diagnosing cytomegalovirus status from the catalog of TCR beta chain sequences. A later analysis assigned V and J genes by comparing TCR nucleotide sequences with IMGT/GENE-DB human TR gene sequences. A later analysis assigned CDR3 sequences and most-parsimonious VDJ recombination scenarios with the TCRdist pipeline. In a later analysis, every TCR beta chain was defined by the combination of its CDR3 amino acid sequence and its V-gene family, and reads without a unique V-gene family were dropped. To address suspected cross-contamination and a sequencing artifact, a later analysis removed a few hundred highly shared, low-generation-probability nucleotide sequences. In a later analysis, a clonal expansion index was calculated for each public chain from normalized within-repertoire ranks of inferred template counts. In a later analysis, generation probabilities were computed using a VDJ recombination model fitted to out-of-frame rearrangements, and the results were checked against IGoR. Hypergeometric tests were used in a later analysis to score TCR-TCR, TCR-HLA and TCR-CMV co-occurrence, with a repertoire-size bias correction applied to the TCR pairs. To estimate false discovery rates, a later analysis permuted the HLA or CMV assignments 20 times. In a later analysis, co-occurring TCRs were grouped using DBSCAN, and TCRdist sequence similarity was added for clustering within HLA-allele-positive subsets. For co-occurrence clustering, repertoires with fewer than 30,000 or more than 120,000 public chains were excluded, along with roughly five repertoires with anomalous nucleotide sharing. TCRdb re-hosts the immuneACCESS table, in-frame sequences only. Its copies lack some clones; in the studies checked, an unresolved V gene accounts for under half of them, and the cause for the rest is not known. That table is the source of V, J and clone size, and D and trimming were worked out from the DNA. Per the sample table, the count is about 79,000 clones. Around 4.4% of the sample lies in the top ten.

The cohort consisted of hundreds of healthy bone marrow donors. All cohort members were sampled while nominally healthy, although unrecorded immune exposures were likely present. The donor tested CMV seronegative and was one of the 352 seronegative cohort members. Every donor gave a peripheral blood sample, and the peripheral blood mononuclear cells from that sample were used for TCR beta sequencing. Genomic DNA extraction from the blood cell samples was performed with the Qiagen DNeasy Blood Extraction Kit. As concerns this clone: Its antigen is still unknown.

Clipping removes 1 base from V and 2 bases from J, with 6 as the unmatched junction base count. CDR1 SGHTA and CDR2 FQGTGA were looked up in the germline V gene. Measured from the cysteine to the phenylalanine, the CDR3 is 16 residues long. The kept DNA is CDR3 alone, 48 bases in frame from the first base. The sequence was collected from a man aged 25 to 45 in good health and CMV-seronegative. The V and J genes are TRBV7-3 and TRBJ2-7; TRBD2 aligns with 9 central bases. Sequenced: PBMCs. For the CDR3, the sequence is CASSLRYASGAYEQYF. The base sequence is TGTGCCAGCAGCTTAAGATACGCTAGCGGGGCCTACGAGCAGTACTTC.